These 10 T cell receptor beta chains were sequenced from one sample in a study of response to subunit inactivated influenza vaccine (dated by TCRdb to the late 2010s). Library prep was done by RT-PCR. Instrument on record: Illumina HiSeq 2500. Using fastp trimming at Q25 and MiXCR clonotype assembly, TCRdb reanalyzed the public sequencing data and kept in-frame beta chains. CDR3 protein sequences are deduplicated, and each keeps its most common genes and DNA. Across this sample there are more than 600,000 distinct CDR3 sequences, with approximately 18% seen only once. Around 9.9% of the sample is taken by the ten largest. Specimen: PBMCs from blood, collected less than 6 days after vaccination. These receptors all come from a man between 45 and 60 years old who received an inactivated influenza vaccine. Donor details come from another sample of the same person, matched by shared clones.

This clonotype was picked up a small number of times. The chain joins TRBV12-3 or TRBV12-4 to TRBJ1-2; a weak D match, TRBD1 (5 bases). V lost 3 bases to trimming and J lost 6 bases, with 14 bases between them. The CDR3 contains 14 residues. CDR3 in DNA: TGTGCCAGCAGTTTTTCAGGGAGGGTGGATGGCTACACCTTC. As protein: CASSFSGRVDGYTF.

The rearrangement links TRBV15 to TRBJ1-5; D call uncertain. The CDR3 has 14 amino acids. V was cut by 3 bases and J by 5 bases, with 11 bases left in between. The germline gives CDR1 LNHNV, CDR2 YYDKDF (reference sequence). The CDR3 DNA reads TGTGCCACCAGCAGGACCCTCGGGGATCAGCCCCAGCATTTT. This gives the protein CATSRTLGDQPQHF.

This clonotype was recorded at least ten times. The chain has TRBV5-5 and TRBJ2-3, with 9 bases aligning to TRBD2. J was trimmed by 1 base and V by 4 bases; bases with no gene match: 4. CDR3 size: 15 residues. The germline CDR1 and CDR2 sequences are SGHKS and YYEKEE (reference sequence). The CDR3, as DNA: TGTGCCAGCAGCCGAAGACTAGCGGGCACAGATACGCAGTATTTT. It yields the protein CASSRRLAGTDTQYF. Looking up the rest from reference TRBV5-5 and TRBJ2-3 gives the full variable domain: DAGVTQSPTHLIKTRGQQVTLRCSPISGHKSVSWYQQVLGQGPQFIFQYYEKEERGRGNFPDRFSARQFPNYSSELNVNALLLGDSALYLCASSRRLAGTDTQYFGPGTRLTVL.

In its sample, this clonotype was seen a few times. V usage is TRBV4-3 and J usage is TRBJ2-5, with a weak D call TRBD2 (6 bases). The V gene's germline CDR1 is LGHNA and CDR2 YSLEER. The CDR3 length is 15 residues. V lost 0 bases to trimming and J lost 4 bases, with 12 bases between them. CDR3 protein: CASSQEPTSSETQYF. The CDR3 bases are TGCGCCAGCAGCCAAGAACCGACTAGTTCAGAGACCCAGTACTTC.

This clonotype has just a few counts. This chain links TRBV6-5 with TRBJ2-2; D is undetermined. Germline V gives CDR1 MNHEY, CDR2 SVGAGI. This CDR3 has 12 amino acids. V gave up 6 bases and J gave up 4 bases, with 6 bases separating them. For the CDR3, the DNA is TGTGCCAGCAGGATAAGCACCGGGGAGCTGTTTTTT. Protein sequence: CASRISTGELFF.

This clonotype appeared a few times. This chain uses TRBV4-3 with TRBJ1-4, with D possibly matching TRBD1 (5 bases). V was cut by 1 base and J by 6 bases, with 12 bases left in between. CDR3 length: 15 amino acids. Per the germline V gene, CDR1 is LGHNA and CDR2 is YSLEER. In DNA form, the CDR3 reads TGCGCCAGCAGCCAAGTTGGTCGGGGGGATGAAAAACTGTTTTTT. Amino acid sequence: CASSQVGRGDEKLFF.

This clonotype was seen many times. The chain carries TRBV24-1 and TRBJ2-1, with D unresolved. Germline V CDR1 and CDR2: KGHDR, SFDVKD. The CDR3 contains 16 residues. V shed 6 bases and J shed 0 bases, with 14 bases lying between them. This CDR3 is CATSSPLPSSYNEQFF. CDR3 coding DNA: TGTGCCACCAGTTCTCCCCTTCCTAGCTCCTACAATGAGCAGTTCTTC.

This clonotype was observed many times. The CDR3 DNA reads TGCAGCGTTGTGTCGGGGGACGGCAATCAGCCCCAGCATTTT. Its protein product is CSVVSGDGNQPQHF. The genes are TRBV29-1 and TRBJ1-5; D is possibly TRBD1 (5 bases). The length of the CDR3 is 14 residues. The V gene's germline CDR1 is SQVTM and CDR2 ANQGSEA. V lost 4 bases, J lost 2 bases, and 12 bases lay in between. The full variable domain, rest sourced from reference TRBV29-1 and TRBJ1-5, is SAVISQKPSRDICQRGTSLTIQCQVDSQVTMMFWYRQQPGQSLTLIATANQGSEATYESGFVIDKFPISRPNLTFSTLTVSNMSPEDSSIYLCSVVSGDGNQPQHFGDGTRLSIL.

The J gene is TRBJ2-6, the V gene TRBV2; 7 bases map to TRBD2. V lost 6 bases and J lost 0; bases outside the gene matches: 5. CDR1 and CDR2 from the germline V gene are SNHLY and FYNNEI. The CDR3 runs 16 residues. The CDR3 here is CASRASGYSGANVLTF. The CDR3 DNA follows: TGTGCCAGCAGGGCTAGCGGATACTCTGGGGCCAACGTCCTGACTTTC.

The V gene is TRBV5-1, the J gene TRBJ2-7; D unclear. V lost 1 base and J 4 bases, leaving 18 bases between the germline ends. Germline assignment: CDR1 SGHRS and CDR2 YFSETQ. The CDR3 contains 16 residues. In DNA form, the CDR3 reads TGCGCCAGCAGCTTGTATGAAGCCCTCACACCTTACGAGCAGTACTTC. Its protein is CASSLYEALTPYEQYF.